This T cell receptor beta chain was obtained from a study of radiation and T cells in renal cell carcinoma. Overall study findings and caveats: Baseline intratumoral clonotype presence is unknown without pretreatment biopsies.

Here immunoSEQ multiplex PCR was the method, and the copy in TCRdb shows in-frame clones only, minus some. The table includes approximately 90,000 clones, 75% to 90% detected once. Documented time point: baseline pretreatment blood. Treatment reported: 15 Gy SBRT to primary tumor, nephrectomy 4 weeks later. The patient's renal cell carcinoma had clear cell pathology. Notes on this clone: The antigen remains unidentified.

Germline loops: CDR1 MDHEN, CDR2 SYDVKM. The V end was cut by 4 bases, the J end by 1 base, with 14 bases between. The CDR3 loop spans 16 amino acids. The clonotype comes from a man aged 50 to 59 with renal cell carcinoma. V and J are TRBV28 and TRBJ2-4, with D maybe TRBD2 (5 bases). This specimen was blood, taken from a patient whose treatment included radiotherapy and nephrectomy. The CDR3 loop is CASSSFLEEAKNIQYF. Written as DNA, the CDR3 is TGTGCCAGCAGTTCGTTCCTGGAGGAGGCCAAAAACATTCAGTACTTC.